A single sample gave rise to the 11 T cell receptor beta chains below, sequenced in a study of identical twins. TCRdb re-analysed the 5' RACE reads in MiXCR, keeping a single row per CDR3 protein. The sample lists 200,000 to 300,000 distinct CDR3 sequences; approximately 8% were seen once. The sample was also linked to a second study, of yellow fever vaccine responses in identical twins.

Material for sequencing was CD8+ T cells sorted from blood. The receptors were sampled from a woman in her late teens or twenties in good health.

This clonotype has ten or more counts. This rearrangement joins TRBV7-6 to TRBJ2-7, with 7 nucleotides matching TRBD1. Germline V gives CDR1 SGHVS, CDR2 FNYEAQ. This CDR3 is built from 19 residues. V trimming: 3 bases; J trimming: 3 bases; junction bases outside the gene matches: 20. The CDR3 region has the DNA TGTGCCAGCAGCTTTCGCAGTGGATTCCCGGGCCAGGGGGTCTACGAGCAGTACTTC. Translated: CASSFRSGFPGQGVYEQYF.

In this sample, this clonotype turned up many times. The chain employs TRBV9 and TRBJ2-3; 8 nucleotides match TRBD2. This CDR3 contains 17 residues. Germline CDR1 reads SGDLS; CDR2 reads YYNGEE. Trimming removed 0 bases from V and 0 bases from J; junction bases left unmatched: 6. CDR3 amino acids: CASSVDGAGASTDTQYF. CDR3 bases: TGTGCCAGCAGCGTAGATGGAGCGGGAGCAAGCACAGATACGCAGTATTTT.

Here the CDR3 reads CASSRGEGNQETQYF. The CDR3, as DNA: TGTGCCAGCAGCCGGGGGGAGGGAAACCAAGAGACCCAGTACTTC. This chain uses TRBV5-8 with TRBJ2-5; TRBD2 matches at 7 bases. CDR1 and CDR2 (germline): SGHTS, YDEGEE. V lost 4 bases, J lost 0 bases, and 6 bases stayed unmatched. CDR3 length: 15 amino acids.

This clonotype was counted at least ten times. The gene calls are TRBV5-1 and TRBJ2-7, with 7 positions matching TRBD1. The CDR3 length is 14 residues. The germline gives CDR1 SGHRS, CDR2 YFSETQ. V lost 4 bases to trimming and J lost 2 bases; unmatched junction nucleotides: 6. The CDR3, as DNA: TGCGCCAGCAGCGGACGGGACAGAACCTACGAGCAGTACTTC. It is translated as CASSGRDRTYEQYF.

This clonotype came up many times. The chain employs TRBV24-1 and TRBJ2-1, with D maybe TRBD2 (6 bases). This CDR3 has 14 amino acids. Trimming took off 4 bases at V and 6 bases at J, with 12 bases between the two ends. Germline values: CDR1 KGHDR, CDR2 SFDVKD. In DNA, the CDR3 is TGTGCCACCAGTGACTTACAGGAGGGCAATGAGCAGTTCTTC. Translating it yields CATSDLQEGNEQFF.

This clonotype was picked up many times. This rearrangement joins TRBV7-9 to TRBJ2-5; D is unclear. The length of the CDR3 is 14 residues. Germline assignment: CDR1 SEHNR and CDR2 FQNEAQ (reference sequence). Trimming cost V 2 bases and J 0 bases, with 7 bases left between them. The DNA of the CDR3 is TGTGCCAGCAGCTTAATAGAATACCAAGAGACCCAGTACTTC. It translates to CASSLIEYQETQYF. The whole variable domain, remainder taken from reference TRBV7-9 and TRBJ2-5, is DTGVSQNPRHKITKRGQNVTFRCDPISEHNRLYWYRQTLGQGPEFLTYFQNEAQLEKSRLLSDRFSAERPKGSFSTLEIQRTEQGDSAMYLCASSLIEYQETQYFGPGTRLLVL.

There are a few counts of this clonotype. The rearrangement links TRBV7-2 to TRBJ1-3, with D unclear. This CDR3 contains 14 residues. CDR1 is SGHTA, CDR2 FQGNSA, per germline. Trimming left V 3 bases short and J 4 bases short, with 10 bases between. CDR3 loop: CASSLWDIGNTIYF. In nucleotides, the CDR3 is TGTGCCAGCAGCTTGTGGGATATAGGAAACACCATATATTTT.

This clonotype was picked up a small number of times. The chain combines TRBV7-3 with TRBJ2-3, with 8 bases aligning to TRBD2. The CDR3 length is 16 residues. Trimming took 5 bases from V and 2 from J; bases not matched to a gene: 9. Per the germline V gene, CDR1 is SGHTA and CDR2 is FQGTGA. CDR3 region: CASSPRAGADTDTQYF. In DNA form, the CDR3 reads TGTGCCAGCAGCCCAAGAGCGGGAGCCGACACAGATACGCAGTATTTT.

The chain is built from TRBV7-9 and TRBJ2-3; D is unclear. Trimming took 1 base from V and 2 from J, leaving 10 bases between them. Germline loops: CDR1 SEHNR, CDR2 FQNEAQ (reference sequence). The length of the CDR3 is 15 residues. CDR3 residues: CASSLVRYTTDTQYF. In DNA, the CDR3 is TGTGCCAGCAGCTTAGTAAGATATACCACAGATACGCAGTATTTT.

The sample holds many counts of this clonotype. The V and J genes are TRBV24-1 and TRBJ2-5; the match to TRBD2 covers 8 bases. Germline-derived CDR1 and CDR2 are KGHDR and SFDVKD. This CDR3 contains 15 residues. V was clipped by 4 bases and J by 4 bases; unmatched bases: 7. This CDR3 is CATSDPGGAGETQYF. The DNA of the CDR3 is TGTGCCACCAGTGACCCGGGGGGGGCCGGAGAGACCCAGTACTTC.

V gene TRBV11-2 combines with J gene TRBJ1-5, with D unclear. Trimming pared 1 base from V and 3 bases from J, leaving 7 bases between. Germline V gene lookup returns CDR1 SGHAT and CDR2 FQNNGV. The CDR3 loop spans 14 amino acids. This CDR3 reads CASSLVGNNQPQHF. The CDR3, as DNA: TGTGCCAGCAGCTTAGTGGGGAACAATCAGCCCCAGCATTTT.